The 32 T cell receptor beta chains below were found in one sample sequenced in a study of shared clonotypes between healthy human individuals. The protocol was immunoSEQ multiplex PCR, while the TCRdb copy is restricted to in-frame clones and leaves out a portion. The table records a few million clones, 92% of them present only once. The specimen was naive CD4+ T cells from PBMCs. This sample's subset: CD45RA+ positively selected. These TCRs come from a man aged 18 to 35 in good health. Some clones in this sample may be carry-over from other donors' samples.

The rearrangement links TRBV6-5 to TRBJ2-2; weak D call: TRBD2 (6 bases). CDR3 length equals 13 residues. V lost 5 bases, J lost 7 bases, and 11 bases lay in between. Per the germline V gene, CDR1 is MNHEY and CDR2 is SVGAGI. CDR3 sequence (DNA): TGTGCCAGCAGTGGTCTGCGGGACGGGGAGCTGTTTTTT. As protein: CASSGLRDGELFF.

J is TRBJ2-7 and V is TRBV6-5, with TRBD1 identical over 7 bases. The CDR3 is 14 amino acids. Germline V gene sequence: CDR1 MNHEY, CDR2 SVGAGI. Trimming at V came to 6 bases and at J to 3 bases, leaving 8 bases not matched to a gene. The CDR3, as DNA: TGTGCCAGCAGCCCCCGGGACAGACTCTACGAGCAGTACTTC. It encodes CASSPRDRLYEQYF.

This clone was seen once. Other DNA sequences in the same sample also yield this CDR3. V and J are TRBV5-1 and TRBJ2-5; D possibly matches TRBD1 or TRBD2 (5 bases each). The CDR3 consists of 14 residues. Germline CDR1 is SGHRS and CDR2 is YFSETQ. V gave up 2 bases and J gave up 1 base, with 9 bases separating them. The CDR3 here is CASSLGTVQETQYF. The CDR3 bases are TGCGCCAGCAGCTTAGGGACCGTCCAAGAGACCCAGTACTTC.

The rearrangement links TRBV7-9 to TRBJ2-7; D is unclear. The CDR3 runs to 16 residues. Germline V gene data show CDR1 as SEHNR and CDR2 as FQNEAQ (reference sequence). Trimming shortened V by 1 base and J by 1 base, and 14 bases separated the two germline ends. CDR3 nucleotide sequence: TGTGCCAGCAGCTTAGTTGTGGGTCGGGTTTCCTACGAGCAGTACTTC. Residues: CASSLVVGRVSYEQYF.

The chain has TRBV6-1 and TRBJ2-1; the match to TRBD2 covers 13 bases. The V gene end was trimmed by 0 bases and the J gene end by 6 bases; junction bases not matched to a gene: 2. CDR3 length equals 16 residues. From germline, CDR1 is MNHNS and CDR2 SASEGT. The CDR3 DNA reads as TGTGCCAGCAGTGAAGCAAGGACTAGCGGGAGCAATGAGCAGTTCTTC. It yields the protein CASSEARTSGSNEQFF.

The chain recombines TRBV6-5 with TRBJ1-2; D gene unclear. Germline CDR1 MNHEY, CDR2 SVGAGI. This CDR3 has 12 amino acids. V was clipped by 8 bases and J by 4 bases, with 11 bases between them. The CDR3 DNA reads TGTGCCAGCCAAGGAAGCAGCTATGGCTACACCTTC. Its protein product is CASQGSSYGYTF.

This chain joins TRBV6-1 and TRBJ1-1, with D maybe TRBD1 (5 bases). CDR3 length equals 15 residues. V was trimmed by 7 bases and J by 1 base, leaving 16 bases between them. Germline assignment: CDR1 MNHNS and CDR2 SASEGT. This chain's CDR3 is CASKGGPDRNTEAFF. In nucleotides, the CDR3 is TGTGCCAGCAAGGGTGGACCTGACAGGAACACTGAAGCTTTCTTT.

The chain links TRBV5-1 to TRBJ1-3, with 7 bases that match TRBD1. This CDR3 has 16 amino acids. Germline V gives CDR1 SGHRS, CDR2 YFSETQ. The V gene end was trimmed by 4 bases and the J gene end by 0 bases; junction bases not matched to a gene: 7. CDR3 sequence (DNA): TGCGCCAGCAGCCGGGGACAGCGAGACTCTGGAAACACCATATATTTT. It encodes CASSRGQRDSGNTIYF.

This sequence joins TRBV7-7 and TRBJ2-1, with TRBD2 matching 11 bases. After removal of 5 bases from V and 5 bases from J, the junction contained 8 bases not matched to a gene. The CDR3 consists of 16 residues. The germline V gene encodes CDR1 SSHAT and CDR2 FNYEAQ (reference sequence). In nucleotides, the CDR3 is TGTGCCAGCAGCCCAGGGACTAGCGGAACCCACAATGAGCAGTTCTTC. Translated: CASSPGTSGTHNEQFF.

Turning to this clone: Other DNA variants within this sample encode the same CDR3. J is TRBJ2-7 and V is TRBV11-2; possible D gene TRBD1, 5 bases. V was clipped by 1 base and J by 3 bases, with 7 bases between them. Germline values: CDR1 SGHAT, CDR2 FQNNGV. The CDR3 sequence is 13 residues long. In DNA, the CDR3 is TGTGCCAGCAGCTTAGGACAGAGCTACGAGCAGTACTTC. This sequence encodes CASSLGQSYEQYF.

CDR3 DNA sequence: TGTGCCAGCAGCCGCAACCCCACAGATACGCAGTATTTT. Translating gives CASSRNPTDTQYF. The V call is TRBV28, the J call TRBJ2-3; D unclear. The CDR3 has 13 amino acids. Germline CDR1 and CDR2: MDHEN and SYDVKM. The V and J ends lost 6 bases and 2 bases respectively, with 9 bases between them.

The genes are TRBV15 and TRBJ1-4; D remains ambiguous. The V end was cut by 1 base, the J end by 8 bases, with 8 bases between. Germline lookup yields CDR1 LNHNV and CDR2 YYDKDF (reference sequence). This CDR3 is 13 amino acids long. The CDR3 protein is CATSRGGLEKLFF. DNA for the CDR3: TGTGCCACCAGCAGAGGTGGTTTAGAAAAACTGTTTTTT.

The chain recombines TRBV18 with TRBJ2-3, with D unclear. Between the trimmed V and J ends, which lost 3 bases and 2 bases, there was a span of 9 bases. The CDR3 totals 14 residues. The V gene's germline CDR1 is KGHSH and CDR2 LQKENI. CDR3 in amino acids: CASSPVGATDTQYF. Here the CDR3 DNA reads TGTGCCAGCTCACCGGTGGGTGCCACAGATACGCAGTATTTT. The variable domain in full, with the rest retrieved from reference TRBV18 and TRBJ2-3, is NAGVMQNPRHLVRRRGQEARLRCSPMKGHSHVYWYRQLPEEGLKFMVYLQKENIIDESGMPKERFSAEFPKEGPSILRIQQVVRGDSAAYFCASSPVGATDTQYFGPGTRLTVL.

The sample holds one count of this clone. V and J are TRBV6-6 and TRBJ2-1; D possibly matches TRBD1 or TRBD2 (6 bases each). Deletions cut 5 bases from V and 0 bases from J, with 14 bases between. Germline V gene sequence: CDR1 MNHNY, CDR2 SVGAGI (reference sequence). This CDR3 comprises 16 residues. The CDR3 DNA sequence: TGTGCCAGCAGTCCACCGGGGGCCAGCTCCTACAATGAGCAGTTCTTC. Protein product: CASSPPGASSYNEQFF.

The chain carries TRBV25-1 and TRBJ2-7, with D tentatively TRBD1 (5 bases). The CDR3 contains 13 residues. The germline gives CDR1 MGHDK, CDR2 SYGVNS. With 1 base removed from V and 5 bases from J, the gap between germline ends came to 9 bases. The CDR3 bases are TGTGCCAGCAGTGAATCCAGGGTCCACGAGCAGTACTTC. Its translation: CASSESRVHEQYF.

This clone was recorded once. The chain combines TRBV10-3 with TRBJ1-2, with 8 bases identical to TRBD1. Germline assignment: CDR1 ENHRY and CDR2 SYGVKD. The CDR3 has 16 residues. V lost 1 base, J lost 1 base, and 5 bases stayed unmatched. The CDR3 bases are TGTGCCATCAGTGAGTTGCTACAGGGGGTTAACTATGGCTACACCTTC. Protein sequence: CAISELLQGVNYGYTF.

This rearrangement joins TRBV19 to TRBJ1-3; D remains ambiguous. Germline values: CDR1 LNHDA, CDR2 SQIVND (reference sequence). V was clipped by 5 bases and J by 0 bases, with 11 bases between them. The CDR3 has 15 residues. CDR3: CASSQHPGSGNTIYF. CDR3 DNA sequence: TGTGCCAGTAGTCAACACCCAGGCTCTGGAAACACCATATATTTT.

CDR3 in amino acids: CASSSQGILGYGYTF. The CDR3 DNA reads TGTGCCAGCAGCTCACAGGGAATCTTAGGCTATGGCTACACCTTC. This chain connects TRBV7-9 to TRBJ1-2; D might be TRBD1 (6 bases). Germline V gene data show CDR1 as SEHNR and CDR2 as FQNEAQ (reference sequence). The ends were cut back, 4 bases at V and 4 bases at J, with 16 bases in the middle. This CDR3 contains 15 residues.

The rearrangement links TRBV29-1 to TRBJ2-5, with 7 bases lining up with TRBD2. V lost 6 bases, J lost 3 bases, and 7 bases stayed unmatched. Germline CDR1 SQVTM, CDR2 ANQGSEA. The CDR3 runs 13 residues. Here the CDR3 reads CSVRGVPEETQYF. CDR3 bases: TGCAGCGTCCGGGGGGTGCCCGAAGAGACCCAGTACTTC.

The chain joins TRBV29-1 to TRBJ2-1; tentative D call: TRBD1 (6 bases). V lost 7 bases, J lost 0 bases, and 10 bases lay in between. Germline-derived CDR1 and CDR2 are SQVTM and ANQGSEA. This CDR3 spans 13 amino acids. The CDR3 DNA reads TGCAGCGCCGTGGACAGCTCCTACAATGAGCAGTTCTTC. Its translation: CSAVDSSYNEQFF.

The chain joins TRBV7-9 to TRBJ1-1, with 7 bases that match TRBD1. V shed 5 bases, J shed 5 bases, and the junction held 8 bases outside the gene matches. Per germline, CDR1 SEHNR and CDR2 FQNEAQ (reference sequence). The CDR3 has 14 amino acids. CDR3 DNA: TGTGCCAGCAGCCCCACACAGGGGAGTACTGAAGCTTTCTTT. Translated, it gives CASSPTQGSTEAFF. Supplemented by reference TRBV7-9 and TRBJ1-1, the full variable domain reads DTGVSQNPRHKITKRGQNVTFRCDPISEHNRLYWYRQTLGQGPEFLTYFQNEAQLEKSRLLSDRFSAERPKGSFSTLEIQRTEQGDSAMYLCASSPTQGSTEAFFGQGTRLTVV.

The chain combines TRBV15 with TRBJ2-5, with D possibly matching TRBD2 (6 bases). Gene TRBJ2-7 matches the end of the DNA better, so the J call may be wrong. The CDR3 has 14 residues. From germline, CDR1 is LNHNV and CDR2 YYDKDF (reference sequence). The CDR3 loop reads CATSRALSGYEQYF. CDR3 bases: TGTGCCACCAGCAGAGCTCTTAGCGGCTACGAGCAGTACTTC.

The chain joins TRBV4-2 to TRBJ2-1; 12 nucleotides agree with TRBD2. Germline CDR1 reads LGHNA; CDR2 reads YNFKEQ. V dropped 3 bases and J dropped 8; count of bases not matched to a gene: 17. CDR3 length: 19 residues. The CDR3 bases are TGTGCCAGCAGCCAGACCTTTCTTATACTAGCGGGAGGAGGCTATGAGCAGTTCTTC. Residues: CASSQTFLILAGGGYEQFF.

V is TRBV28 and J is TRBJ1-5, with D unresolved. V dropped 6 bases and J dropped 4 bases, with 19 bases sitting between them. CDR3 size: 16 residues. Germline CDR1 and CDR2: MDHEN and SYDVKM. The CDR3 nucleotides are TGTGCCAGCAGAAGCTCCTGGGAGAAGGGTAATCAGCCCCAGCATTTT. It specifies CASRSSWEKGNQPQHF.

The chain recombines TRBV4-3 with TRBJ2-1; D unclear. The CDR3 contains 14 residues. The V gene's germline CDR1 is LGHNA and CDR2 YSLEER. The germline V and J ends were trimmed by 4 bases and 7 bases, with 14 bases remaining between them. The CDR3: CASSLRFPVNEQFF. For the CDR3, the DNA is TGCGCCAGCAGCCTCCGCTTCCCAGTGAATGAGCAGTTCTTC.

The rearrangement uses TRBV29-1 and TRBJ2-7; weak D call: TRBD1 (5 bases). Per the germline V gene, CDR1 is SQVTM and CDR2 is ANQGSEA. The ends were cut back, 4 bases at V and 2 bases at J, with 12 bases in the middle. CDR3 size: 13 residues. CDR3 protein: CSVGSGSAYEQYF. CDR3 sequence (DNA): TGCAGCGTTGGGTCAGGGTCCGCCTACGAGCAGTACTTC.

V usage is TRBV5-1 and J usage is TRBJ2-3; TRBD2 agrees at 11 bases. Germline-derived CDR1 and CDR2 are SGHRS and YFSETQ. This CDR3 spans 15 amino acids. V trimming: 6 bases; J trimming: 6 bases; junction bases outside the gene matches: 9. The DNA of the CDR3 is TGCGCCAGCACCGCCCTAGCGGGGGGTGGTGATACGCAGTATTTT. Its protein product is CASTALAGGGDTQYF.

This clone has a single count. The chain employs TRBV19 and TRBJ1-5; D ambiguous. The CDR3 consists of 15 residues. Trimming took 5 bases from V and 0 from J, leaving 11 bases between them. The V gene's germline CDR1 is LNHDA and CDR2 SQIVND (reference sequence). The CDR3 DNA sequence: TGTGCCAGTAGTTACACTGATTATAGCAATCAGCCCCAGCATTTT. Encoded protein: CASSYTDYSNQPQHF.

The chain uses TRBV9 and TRBJ2-4; 9 nucleotides align to TRBD1. The V gene end was trimmed by 0 bases and the J gene end by 9 bases; junction bases not matched to a gene: 7. The germline V gene encodes CDR1 SGDLS and CDR2 YYNGEE. This CDR3 spans 15 amino acids. The CDR3 loop is CASSVARDRAGIQYF. The DNA for the CDR3 is TGTGCCAGCAGCGTAGCTCGGGACAGGGCAGGCATTCAGTACTTC.

This chain uses TRBV7-9 with TRBJ2-7, with unresolved D. CDR3 length: 13 amino acids. CDR1 and CDR2 from the germline V gene are SEHNR and FQNEAQ (reference sequence). The V end was cut by 3 bases, the J end by 3 bases, with 9 bases between. The CDR3 DNA reads TGTGCCAGCAGCTTTTTCCTTAGCTACGAGCAGTACTTC. Translating gives CASSFFLSYEQYF.

J is TRBJ2-3 and V is TRBV30; D unclear. The germline gives CDR1 GTSNPN, CDR2 SVGIG (reference sequence). The CDR3 is 14 residues long. V lost 2 bases to trimming and J lost 6 bases, with 15 bases between them. Here the CDR3 DNA reads TGTGCCTGGAGTTTGGCTGGGTCTCCCGATACGCAGTATTTT. Protein: CAWSLAGSPDTQYF. The full variable domain, in which reference TRBV30 and TRBJ2-3 provide the parts outside the CDR3, is SQTIHQWPATLVQPVGSPLSLECTVEGTSNPNLYWYRQAAGRGLQLLFYSVGIGQISSEVPQNLSASRPQDRQFILSSKKLLLSDSGFYLCAWSLAGSPDTQYFGPGTRLTVL.

This sequence joins TRBV7-3 and TRBJ2-3; the match to TRBD2 covers 10 bases. CDR1 is SGHTA and CDR2 is FQGTGA in the germline V gene. The V segment lost 5 bases and the J segment 8 bases; nucleotides outside the gene matches: 7. This CDR3 is 14 amino acids long. The chain's CDR3 is CASSPSGSQVTQYF. The CDR3 nucleotides are TGTGCCAGCAGCCCTAGCGGGAGTCAGGTTACGCAGTATTTT.